This record concerns one TCR beta chain sequence. At one end the junction does not follow the germline gene, possibly because of a read error. The CDR3 runs to 16 residues. Germline-derived CDR1 and CDR2 are SGHTA and FQGNSA. TCRdb re-analysed the 5' RACE reads in MiXCR, keeping a single row per CDR3 protein. The sample shows 75,000 to 85,000 distinct CDR3 sequences, about 15% of them seen only once. This entry comes from a study of neurological immune-mediated disorders. The origin of this receptor is a woman between 40 and 50 years old in good health. The chain joins TRBV7-2 to TRBJ2-2; D possibly matches TRBD1 or TRBD2 (6 bases each). The specimen was PBMCs. CDR3 amino acids: CVSSLWGAGVTVELFF. CDR3 DNA sequence: TGTGTCAGCAGCCTCTGGGGGGCAGGGGTCACCGTGGAGCTGTTTTTT.